The 30 T cell receptor beta chains reported below all come from one sample, sequenced in a study of blood T cell repertoires in COVID-19. Generated by immunoSEQ multiplex PCR, the TCRdb table keeps only in-frame clones and is missing some. The data show approximately 280,000 clones, around 87% seen once. Sequenced input: PBMCs or T cells enriched from blood (not recorded which). All receptors come from a woman between 18 and 29 years old with acute COVID-19.

The V and J genes are TRBV10-3 and TRBJ2-7; D unclear. Germline CDR1 ENHRY, CDR2 SYGVKD. The CDR3 has 13 amino acids. The V end lost 11 bases, the J end lost 3 bases, and 17 bases lay between the germline ends. CDR3 in amino acids: CAASEVADYEQYF. DNA of the CDR3: TGTGCCGCCTCCGAGGTGGCGGACTACGAGCAGTACTTC.

The chain couples TRBV5-4 to TRBJ2-2; 14 bases match TRBD2. V lost 4 bases, J lost 6 bases, and 5 bases stayed unmatched. CDR1 is SGHNT, CDR2 YYREEE, per germline (reference sequence). This CDR3 is built from 16 residues. The CDR3 reads CASSIRLAGGPGELFF. CDR3 bases: TGTGCCAGCAGCATTCGACTAGCGGGAGGGCCCGGGGAGCTGTTTTTT.

The J gene is TRBJ2-3, the V gene TRBV6-5; a possible D gene is TRBD1 (6 bases). The V end lost 8 bases, the J end lost 2 bases, and 14 bases lay between the germline ends. Germline loops: CDR1 MNHEY, CDR2 SVGAGI. The CDR3 sequence is 14 residues long. CDR3 residues: CASALGAHTDTQYF. The DNA of the CDR3 is TGTGCCAGCGCCCTGGGGGCGCACACAGATACGCAGTATTTT.

The rearrangement joins TRBV2 to TRBJ1-4; D unresolved. Per germline, CDR1 SNHLY and CDR2 FYNNEI. CDR3 length equals 13 residues. V shed 7 bases and J shed 4 bases, with 10 bases lying between them. CDR3 sequence reads: CASKTGNNEKLFF. In DNA form, the CDR3 reads TGTGCCAGCAAAACGGGAAATAATGAAAAACTGTTTTTT.

V and J are TRBV18 and TRBJ1-1, with no clear D. Germline V lookup: CDR1 KGHSH, CDR2 LQKENI. This CDR3 spans 13 amino acids. V was shortened by 1 base and J by 5 bases, with 8 bases between the two germline ends. Written as DNA, the CDR3 is TGTGCCAGCTCACCACAGGGAGTAACTGAAGCTTTCTTT. It translates to CASSPQGVTEAFF. Looking up the rest from reference TRBV18 and TRBJ1-1 gives the full variable domain: NAGVMQNPRHLVRRRGQEARLRCSPMKGHSHVYWYRQLPEEGLKFMVYLQKENIIDESGMPKERFSAEFPKEGPSILRIQQVVRGDSAAYFCASSPQGVTEAFFGQGTRLTVV.

V gene TRBV5-1 combines with J gene TRBJ1-1, with D uncertain. V was pared by 1 base and J by 0 bases, with 10 bases between. CDR3 length: 15 residues. Germline V gene data show CDR1 as SGHRS and CDR2 as YFSETQ. CDR3 protein: CASSLNTHLNTEAFF. The CDR3 nucleotides read TGCGCCAGCAGCTTGAACACCCACCTGAACACTGAAGCTTTCTTT. The complete variable domain, with remaining parts taken from reference TRBV5-1 and TRBJ1-1, reads KAGVTQTPRYLIKTRGQQVTLSCSPISGHRSVSWYQQTPGQGLQFLFEYFSETQRNKGNFPGRFSGRQFSNSRSEMNVSTLELGDSALYLCASSLNTHLNTEAFFGQGTRLTVV.

The chain combines TRBV6-4 with TRBJ1-6, with TRBD1 matching 7 bases. The J segment lost 5 bases and the V segment lost 8 bases, leaving 12 bases of the junction unmatched. CDR1 is MRHNA and CDR2 is SNTAGT in the germline V gene. The CDR3 totals 16 residues. CDR3 loop: CASAEKPTGNNSPLHF. The CDR3 nucleotides read TGTGCCAGCGCGGAAAAACCGACAGGGAATAATTCACCCCTCCACTTT.

The V call is TRBV10-1, the J call TRBJ2-7, with a weak D call TRBD2 (6 bases). The CDR3 is made up of 15 amino acids. Germline V gene sequence: CDR1 WNHNN, CDR2 SYGVQD (reference sequence). Between the trimmed V and J ends, which lost 2 bases and 2 bases, there was a span of 13 bases. CDR3 sequence: CASSEGGLSTYEQYF. Here the CDR3 DNA reads TGCGCCAGCAGTGAGGGAGGACTATCAACCTACGAGCAGTACTTC.

The chain couples TRBV2 to TRBJ2-1; perhaps TRBD2 as D (6 bases). The germline gives CDR1 SNHLY, CDR2 FYNNEI. This CDR3 is 15 amino acids long. The V gene lost 4 bases and the J gene lost 3 bases, with 13 bases spanning the gap. For the CDR3, the DNA is TGTGCCAGCAGTGCTGCGCGGGGCAGCTACAATGAGCAGTTCTTC. Translation: CASSAARGSYNEQFF.

CDR3 residues: CASSPGTGNFYEQYF. The CDR3 DNA reads TGTGCCAGCAGCCCCGGGACAGGGAACTTCTACGAGCAGTACTTC. V is TRBV9 and J is TRBJ2-7, with TRBD1 matching over 9 bases. V was clipped by 4 bases and J by 3 bases; unmatched bases: 8. The CDR3 contains 15 residues. Germline CDR1 and CDR2: SGDLS and YYNGEE.

V and J are TRBV4-2 and TRBJ2-1, with TRBD2 as a possible D gene (6 bases). This CDR3 spans 15 amino acids. V lost 5 bases to trimming and J lost 9 bases, with 20 bases between them. Per germline, CDR1 LGHNA and CDR2 YNFKEQ. As DNA, the CDR3 is TGTGCCAGCAGCACACTAGGGAATCCGGGGGTTGAGCAGTTCTTC. Protein: CASSTLGNPGVEQFF.

This clone has more than one count but fewer than ten. A read error may produce the germline difference seen at one junction end. The chain has TRBV2 and TRBJ1-1, with TRBD1 matching 8 bases. From germline, CDR1 is SNHLY and CDR2 FYNNEI. The CDR3 has 12 amino acids. The CDR3 sequence is CATNPGTGQLCF. DNA of the CDR3: TGTGCCACAAACCCCGGGACAGGTCAACTGTGCTTT. Using reference TRBV2 and TRBJ1-1 for the parts outside the CDR3, the full variable domain is EPEVTQTPSHQVTQMGQEVILRCVPISNHLYFYWYRQILGQKVEFLVSFYNNEISEKSEIFDDQFSVERPDGSNFTLKIRSTKLEDSAMYFCATNPGTGQLCFGQGTRLTVV.

The chain combines TRBV5-1 with TRBJ1-1; D unresolved. Deletions cut 4 bases from V and 1 base from J, with 17 bases between. The CDR3 is 16 amino acids. Germline loops: CDR1 SGHRS, CDR2 YFSETQ. CDR3 loop: CASSPRSGSGNTEAFF. In DNA, the CDR3 is TGCGCCAGCAGCCCCCGTAGTGGGTCGGGGAACACTGAAGCTTTCTTT.

This clone has only one observation. The DNA for the CDR3 is TGTGCCAGCAGGTCTCGACAGGGGGGCAAGGGCGAGCAGTACTTC. It specifies CASRSRQGGKGEQYF. V usage is TRBV28 and J usage is TRBJ2-7; 9 bases agree with TRBD1. J was trimmed by 6 bases and V by 6 bases; bases with no gene match: 12. The germline V gene encodes CDR1 MDHEN and CDR2 SYDVKM. The CDR3 is 15 amino acids.

The V call is TRBV5-1, the J call TRBJ1-2, with TRBD1 as a possible D gene (5 bases). The CDR3 is 16 residues long. CDR1 is SGHRS, CDR2 YFSETQ, per germline. Trimming took 2 bases from V and 0 from J, leaving 14 bases between them. The CDR3: CASSFSRGSANYGYTF. CDR3 bases: TGCGCCAGCAGCTTCAGTAGGGGCTCTGCTAACTATGGCTACACCTTC.

Written as DNA, the CDR3 is TGTGCCAGCAGCTTCCGACAAGCCTTTTTGAACACTGAAGCTTTCTTT. This codes for CASSFRQAFLNTEAFF. The chain links TRBV5-5 to TRBJ1-1; D call uncertain. The CDR3 covers 16 residues. Trimming stripped 2 bases from V and 0 bases from J, with 14 bases between. Germline V gene lookup returns CDR1 SGHKS and CDR2 YYEKEE (reference sequence).

V usage is TRBV7-9 and J usage is TRBJ2-3, with 10 positions matching TRBD2. This CDR3 has 16 residues. Germline assignment: CDR1 SEHNR and CDR2 FQNEAQ (reference sequence). Trimming took 2 bases from V and 4 from J; bases not matched to a gene: 6. CDR3 nucleotide sequence: TGTGCCAGCAGCTTAAGGAGCGGGAGGGCCTCAGATACGCAGTATTTT. Its protein is CASSLRSGRASDTQYF.

The chain joins TRBV24-1 to TRBJ2-1; 10 nucleotides align to TRBD2. Trimming took 3 bases from V and 2 from J; bases not matched to a gene: 3. The germline gives CDR1 KGHDR, CDR2 SFDVKD. The CDR3 is 16 amino acids. CDR3 region: CATSDEREGPYNEQFF. The CDR3 region has the DNA TGTGCCACCAGTGATGAGCGGGAGGGCCCCTACAATGAGCAGTTCTTC.

The J gene is TRBJ2-3, the V gene TRBV10-1, with 13 positions matching TRBD2. Germline V gene sequence: CDR1 WNHNN, CDR2 SYGVQD (reference sequence). The CDR3 has 17 residues. The V and J ends lost 9 bases and 1 base, in that order; junction bases with no gene match: 10. The CDR3, as DNA: TGCGCCAGAACCCGGACTAGCGGGAGTTCCGGCACAGATACGCAGTATTTT. Its protein product is CARTRTSGSSGTDTQYF.

The V call is TRBV9, the J call TRBJ2-3, with TRBD1 matching over 9 bases. The CDR3 loop spans 15 amino acids. Trimming removed 3 bases from V and 1 base from J; junction bases left unmatched: 3. Germline lookup yields CDR1 SGDLS and CDR2 YYNGEE. The chain's CDR3 is CASSGRTGGTDTQYF. The CDR3 coding sequence is TGTGCCAGCAGCGGGAGGACAGGGGGCACAGATACGCAGTATTTT.

V is TRBV24-1 and J is TRBJ1-5; 7 nucleotides line up with TRBD1. The CDR3 runs 15 residues. The germline V gene encodes CDR1 KGHDR and CDR2 SFDVKD. V dropped 3 bases and J dropped 3; count of bases not matched to a gene: 4. The DNA of the CDR3 is TGTGCCACCAGTGATACAGGGGAGGCCAATCAGCCCCAGCATTTT. As protein: CATSDTGEANQPQHF.

The chain carries TRBV7-9 and TRBJ1-5; 9 bases agree with TRBD1. CDR1 is SEHNR and CDR2 is FQNEAQ in the germline V gene (reference sequence). This CDR3 is 15 amino acids long. The ends lost 5 bases at V and 4 bases at J; junction bases unmatched: 6. The CDR3 protein is CASSIRGQGNQPQHF. The DNA of the CDR3 is TGTGCCAGCAGCATAAGGGGACAGGGTAATCAGCCCCAGCATTTT. Complete variable domain (other parts from reference TRBV7-9 and TRBJ1-5): DTGVSQNPRHKITKRGQNVTFRCDPISEHNRLYWYRQTLGQGPEFLTYFQNEAQLEKSRLLSDRFSAERPKGSFSTLEIQRTEQGDSAMYLCASSIRGQGNQPQHFGDGTRLSIL.

Only one count was recorded for this clone. The chain has TRBV29-1 and TRBJ2-5, with 9 positions matching TRBD2. V dropped 7 bases and J dropped 0; count of bases not matched to a gene: 9. The germline V gene has CDR1 SQVTM and CDR2 ANQGSEA. The CDR3 totals 15 residues. This CDR3 reads CSAARGLAYQETQYF. The CDR3 DNA is TGCAGCGCCGCCCGCGGACTAGCGTACCAAGAGACCCAGTACTTC.

The chain carries TRBV5-4 and TRBJ1-3; the D is unclear. Germline CDR1 reads SGHNT; CDR2 reads YYREEE (reference sequence). This CDR3 is built from 15 residues. V was clipped by 0 bases and J by 4 bases, with 11 bases between them. This CDR3 reads CASSLDRGLGNTIYF. The CDR3 region has the DNA TGTGCCAGCAGCTTGGACCGCGGCCTAGGAAACACCATATATTTT.

The chain employs TRBV30 and TRBJ1-5, with TRBD1 as a possible D gene (6 bases). The CDR3 extends over 14 amino acids. CDR1 and CDR2 (germline): GTSNPN, SVGIG (reference sequence). V lost 8 bases, J lost 2 bases, and 16 bases lay in between. This CDR3 is CALAGAAGNQPQHF. The CDR3 nucleotides read TGTGCCCTGGCAGGGGCGGCGGGCAATCAGCCCCAGCATTTT.

The rearrangement links TRBV27 to TRBJ2-7; D call uncertain. CDR3 length: 13 amino acids. V shed 0 bases and J shed 3 bases, with 6 bases lying between them. Germline V gives CDR1 MNHEY, CDR2 SMNVEV (reference sequence). The CDR3 DNA sequence: TGTGCCAGCAGTTTATCGGCGGACTACGAGCAGTACTTC. This translates into CASSLSADYEQYF.

V and J are TRBV7-2 and TRBJ1-5; a weak D match, TRBD1 (6 bases). V was pared by 5 bases and J by 4 bases, with 6 bases between. CDR3 length: 12 amino acids. Germline CDR1 SGHTA, CDR2 FQGNSA. The DNA for the CDR3 is TGTGCCAGCAGCACAGGGAATCAGCCCCAGCATTTT. The encoded protein is CASSTGNQPQHF.

J is TRBJ1-2 and V is TRBV29-1, with a weak D call TRBD1 (5 bases). CDR1 and CDR2 (germline): SQVTM, ANQGSEA. V was shortened by 0 bases and J by 5 bases, with 10 bases between the two germline ends. This CDR3 is built from 13 residues. The CDR3 DNA is TGCAGCGTTGAAGACAGGGTTGGGTATGGCTACACCTTC. Translating it yields CSVEDRVGYGYTF.

The rearrangement uses TRBV11-2 and TRBJ2-3; the match to TRBD2 covers 8 bases. V lost 3 bases to trimming and J lost 3 bases; unmatched junction nucleotides: 2. CDR1 is SGHAT, CDR2 FQNNGV, per germline. The CDR3 spans 14 residues. CDR3 region: CASSFGLATDTQYF. The DNA for the CDR3 is TGTGCCAGCAGCTTTGGACTAGCTACAGATACGCAGTATTTT.

This sequence joins TRBV5-1 and TRBJ2-5; TRBD1 aligns across 9 bases. The CDR3 length is 15 residues. Germline CDR1 SGHRS, CDR2 YFSETQ. The V segment lost 4 bases and the J segment 11 bases; nucleotides outside the gene matches: 15. The CDR3 DNA follows: TGCGCCAGCAGCCCGCCGACAGGGGGACCCCTCAATCAGTACTTC. Protein: CASSPPTGGPLNQYF.